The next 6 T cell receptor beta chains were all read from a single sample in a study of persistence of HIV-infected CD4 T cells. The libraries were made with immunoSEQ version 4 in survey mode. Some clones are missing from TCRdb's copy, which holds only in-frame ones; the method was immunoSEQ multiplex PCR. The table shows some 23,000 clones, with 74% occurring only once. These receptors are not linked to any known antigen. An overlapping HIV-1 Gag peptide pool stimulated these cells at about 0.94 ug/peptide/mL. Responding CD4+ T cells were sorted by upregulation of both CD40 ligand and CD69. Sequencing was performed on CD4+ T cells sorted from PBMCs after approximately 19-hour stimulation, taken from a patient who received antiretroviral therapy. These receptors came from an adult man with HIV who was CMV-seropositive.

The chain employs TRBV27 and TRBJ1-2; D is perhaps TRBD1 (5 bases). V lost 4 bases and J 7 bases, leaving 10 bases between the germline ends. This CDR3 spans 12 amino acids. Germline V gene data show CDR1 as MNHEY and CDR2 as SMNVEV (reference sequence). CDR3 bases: TGTGCCAGCAGTTCTTTGGGGGGTGGCTACACCTTC. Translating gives CASSSLGGGYTF.

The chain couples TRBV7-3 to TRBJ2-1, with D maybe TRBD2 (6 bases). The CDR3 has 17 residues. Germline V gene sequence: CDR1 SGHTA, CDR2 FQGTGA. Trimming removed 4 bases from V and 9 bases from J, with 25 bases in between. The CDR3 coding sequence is TGTGCCAGCAGCTCCCTAGCGAGACAGTCCGTTTCCAGTGAGCAGTTCTTC. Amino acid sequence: CASSSLARQSVSSEQFF.

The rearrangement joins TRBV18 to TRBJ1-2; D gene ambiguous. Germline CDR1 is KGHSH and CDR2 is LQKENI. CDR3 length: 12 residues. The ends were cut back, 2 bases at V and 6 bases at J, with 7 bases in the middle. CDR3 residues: CASSPEGHGYTF. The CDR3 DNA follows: TGTGCCAGCTCACCAGAAGGTCATGGCTACACCTTC.

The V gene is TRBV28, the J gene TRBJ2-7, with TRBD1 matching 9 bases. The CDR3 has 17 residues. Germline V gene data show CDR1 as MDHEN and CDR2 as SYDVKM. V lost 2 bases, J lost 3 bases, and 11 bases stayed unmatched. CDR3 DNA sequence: TGTGCCAGCAGTTTAGGGGACAGGGTTTTTGGAAACTACGAGCAGTACTTC. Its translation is CASSLGDRVFGNYEQYF.

CDR3: CASSPAGQGNSPLHF. The CDR3, as DNA: TGTGCCAGCTCACCAGCCGGACAGGGGAATTCACCCCTCCACTTT. The J gene is TRBJ1-6, the V gene TRBV18; 9 bases are a match to TRBD1. Germline V gives CDR1 KGHSH, CDR2 LQKENI. This CDR3 comprises 15 residues. Trimming at V came to 2 bases and at J to 7 bases, leaving 3 bases not matched to a gene.

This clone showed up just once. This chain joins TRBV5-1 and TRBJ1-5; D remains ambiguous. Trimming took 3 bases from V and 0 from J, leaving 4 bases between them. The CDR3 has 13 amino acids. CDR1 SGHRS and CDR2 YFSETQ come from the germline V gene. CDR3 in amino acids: CASSYDSNQPQHF. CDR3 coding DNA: TGCGCCAGCAGCTATGATAGCAATCAGCCCCAGCATTTT.